The 32 T cell receptor beta chains given below trace back to one sample, sequenced in a study of beta chain features in type 1 diabetes. The study, taken as a whole, reports: Moderately but significantly shorter TCRB CDR3s were found in Type 1 diabetes patients in all four CD4+ subsets.

No antigen has been identified for these receptors. All of the isolated RNA was reverse transcribed, so expressed TCRB transcripts were sequenced. The protocol was immunoSEQ multiplex PCR, while the TCRdb copy is restricted to in-frame clones and leaves out a portion. The sample lists hundreds of thousands of clones, roughly 13% occurring once. The specimen sequenced was naive CD4+ T cells from blood. These receptors were taken from a man aged 18 to 35 with type 1 diabetes.

V and J are TRBV19 and TRBJ2-2, with D perhaps TRBD2 (5 bases). This CDR3 comprises 15 residues. The germline V gene encodes CDR1 LNHDA and CDR2 SQIVND (reference sequence). V shed 3 bases and J shed 6 bases, with 14 bases lying between them. The CDR3 loop is CASSIRGPHAGELFF. DNA of the CDR3: TGTGCCAGTAGTATCCGAGGGCCTCATGCCGGGGAGCTGTTTTTT.

The sample holds a few counts of this clone. The chain carries TRBV30 and TRBJ2-7, with 8 bases aligning to TRBD2. The CDR3 is 14 amino acids. V shed 5 bases and J 3 bases; nucleotides not matched to a gene: 9. Germline lookup yields CDR1 GTSNPN and CDR2 SVGIG (reference sequence). The chain's CDR3 is CAWGRSGGGYEQYF. The CDR3 bases are TGTGCCTGGGGCCGAAGCGGGGGCGGCTACGAGCAGTACTTC.

The chain combines TRBV2 with TRBJ1-5; 7 bases agree with TRBD1. The CDR3 is 15 residues long. V was clipped by 6 bases and J by 0 bases; unmatched bases: 5. Germline assignment: CDR1 SNHLY and CDR2 FYNNEI. The CDR3 bases are TGTGCCAGCAGGGGACAGTTTTATAGCAATCAGCCCCAGCATTTT. It encodes CASRGQFYSNQPQHF.

The V and J genes are TRBV7-9 and TRBJ2-7; 12 bases are shared with TRBD1. The CDR3 runs 16 residues. CDR1 and CDR2 (germline): SEHNR, FQNEAQ (reference sequence). With 5 bases clipped from V and 3 bases from J, the junction kept 8 bases outside the gene matches. Written as DNA, the CDR3 is TGTGCCAGCAGCCTCGCCGGGACAGGGGGCTTCTACGAGCAGTACTTC. Its translation is CASSLAGTGGFYEQYF.

Only a few counts were recorded for this clone. The same CDR3 is also encoded by other DNA sequences in this sample. The chain is built from TRBV4-1 and TRBJ2-5; TRBD2 matches 12 bases. Germline V gives CDR1 MGHRA, CDR2 YSYEKL. V was clipped by 3 bases and J by 4 bases; unmatched bases: 6. This CDR3 has 16 amino acids. The CDR3 coding sequence is TGCGCCAGCAGCCAGGCTAGCGGGGGGGCGGGAGAGACCCAGTACTTC. This encodes CASSQASGGAGETQYF.

The genes are TRBV15 and TRBJ2-7, with D possibly being TRBD2 (6 bases). V was cut by 0 bases and J by 6 bases, with 12 bases left in between. CDR1 and CDR2 (germline): LNHNV, YYDKDF (reference sequence). CDR3 length equals 14 residues. DNA for the CDR3: TGTGCCACCAGCAGAGATCGGGGGTTTGCCGAGCAGTACTTC. It specifies CATSRDRGFAEQYF.

A few counts support this clone. The CDR3 sequence is CSVRDREHYGYTF. As DNA, the CDR3 is TGCAGCGTCCGGGACAGGGAGCACTATGGCTACACCTTC. This rearrangement joins TRBV29-1 to TRBJ1-2; 9 nucleotides agree with TRBD1. The CDR3 is 13 residues long. Losses at the gene ends were 6 bases for V and 3 bases for J; bases not matched to a gene: 5. The germline gives CDR1 SQVTM, CDR2 ANQGSEA.

There are a few counts of this clone. Here the CDR3 reads CASRDDLDMEETQYF. CDR3 coding DNA: TGCGCCAGCAGGGATGACCTGGATATGGAGGAGACCCAGTACTTC. The rearrangement uses TRBV5-1 and TRBJ2-5; no reliable D call. Trimming pared 5 bases from V and 5 bases from J, leaving 19 bases between. CDR1 and CDR2 (germline): SGHRS, YFSETQ. This CDR3 has 15 amino acids.

This clone was observed a few times. The gene calls are TRBV9 and TRBJ1-2, with a tentative D call TRBD1 (5 bases). Trimming cost V 3 bases and J 7 bases, with 16 bases left between them. The germline V gene encodes CDR1 SGDLS and CDR2 YYNGEE. This CDR3 is built from 14 residues. The CDR3 nucleotides read TGTGCCAGCAGCGGCCCCCGGGGGTGGGCTGGCTACACCTTC. The encoded protein is CASSGPRGWAGYTF.

This clone was counted between two and nine times. CDR3 sequence reads: CASSLTGGHTEAFF. CDR3 nucleotides: TGCGCCAGCAGCCTCACAGGGGGGCACACTGAAGCTTTCTTT. The chain employs TRBV5-1 and TRBJ1-1; TRBD1 aligns across 8 bases. The CDR3 has 14 amino acids. After removal of 4 bases from V and 3 bases from J, the junction contained 5 bases not matched to a gene. Per the germline V gene, CDR1 is SGHRS and CDR2 is YFSETQ. The entire variable domain, with the rest obtained from reference TRBV5-1 and TRBJ1-1, is as follows: KAGVTQTPRYLIKTRGQQVTLSCSPISGHRSVSWYQQTPGQGLQFLFEYFSETQRNKGNFPGRFSGRQFSNSRSEMNVSTLELGDSALYLCASSLTGGHTEAFFGQGTRLTVV.

This clone has just a few counts. The rearrangement links TRBV2 to TRBJ2-1; maybe TRBD1 (8 bases). CDR1 is SNHLY, CDR2 FYNNEI, per germline. This CDR3 spans 18 amino acids. V lost 8 bases to trimming and J lost 2 bases, with 25 bases between them. As DNA, the CDR3 is TGTGCCAGCCGGGATTGGACAGGGCGGACTAGTGCCTACAATGAGCAGTTCTTC. Its protein product is CASRDWTGRTSAYNEQFF.

This chain uses TRBV6-1 with TRBJ1-2; TRBD1 matches 8 bases. There are 15 residues in the CDR3. Losses at the gene ends were 11 bases for V and 3 bases for J; bases not matched to a gene: 14. Germline values: CDR1 MNHNS, CDR2 SASEGT. CDR3 residues: CAGSQDRDGDYGYTF. As DNA, the CDR3 is TGTGCCGGGAGCCAGGACAGGGATGGGGACTATGGCTACACCTTC.

The chain joins TRBV10-3 to TRBJ1-6; possibly TRBD1 for D (5 bases). Deletions cut 6 bases from V and 7 bases from J, with 10 bases between. From germline, CDR1 is ENHRY and CDR2 SYGVKD. The CDR3 runs 13 residues. The CDR3 is CAISKPGNSPLHF. Written as DNA, the CDR3 is TGTGCCATCAGCAAACCAGGGAATTCACCCCTCCACTTT.

The chain joins TRBV18 to TRBJ2-5; TRBD2 aligns across 12 bases. The CDR3 loop spans 15 amino acids. The V and J ends lost 9 bases and 1 base, in that order; junction bases with no gene match: 6. The germline CDR1 and CDR2 sequences are KGHSH and LQKENI. The CDR3: CASSGLAGFQETQYF. CDR3 coding DNA: TGTGCCAGTTCCGGACTAGCGGGGTTCCAAGAGACCCAGTACTTC.

V is TRBV7-8 and J is TRBJ1-4, with 10 nucleotides matching TRBD1. The CDR3 is 14 residues long. J was trimmed by 8 bases and V by 7 bases; bases with no gene match: 7. Germline loops: CDR1 SGHVS, CDR2 FQNEAQ. CDR3 protein: CASNDRGRGEKLFF. CDR3 nucleotide sequence: TGTGCCAGCAACGACAGGGGGCGTGGGGAAAAACTGTTTTTT.

The chain links TRBV30 to TRBJ1-6, with D perhaps TRBD1 (6 bases). The germline CDR1 and CDR2 sequences are GTSNPN and SVGIG (reference sequence). The CDR3 has 13 residues. Trimming removed 2 bases from V and 10 bases from J, with 12 bases in between. Here the CDR3 reads CAWSSVGASPLHF. In DNA, the CDR3 is TGTGCCTGGAGTTCGGTGGGGGCATCACCCCTCCACTTT.

The chain couples TRBV7-3 to TRBJ2-2; TRBD2 agrees at 9 bases. The CDR3 runs 19 residues. The trim removed 5 bases at V and 5 bases at J, leaving 18 bases unmatched. Per the germline V gene, CDR1 is SGHTA and CDR2 is FQGTGA. CDR3: CASSPDPRGSGGPTGELFF. CDR3 sequence (DNA): TGTGCCAGCAGCCCCGACCCGCGAGGTAGCGGGGGACCTACCGGGGAGCTGTTTTTT.

This clone was counted a few times. The chain combines TRBV29-1 with TRBJ1-5, with D possibly matching TRBD1 (5 bases). V lost 6 bases and J 0 bases, leaving 12 bases between the germline ends. The germline V gene has CDR1 SQVTM and CDR2 ANQGSEA. The CDR3 extends over 14 amino acids. The CDR3 region has the DNA TGCAGCGTCCGGGACGGGATTAGCAATCAGCCCCAGCATTTT. Its protein product is CSVRDGISNQPQHF.

This chain uses TRBV30 with TRBJ1-2; D is perhaps TRBD1 (5 bases). The CDR3 consists of 13 residues. Germline lookup yields CDR1 GTSNPN and CDR2 SVGIG (reference sequence). Trimming removed 4 bases from V and 5 bases from J, with 14 bases in between. CDR3 sequence: CAWNPLGGYGYTF. CDR3 coding DNA: TGTGCCTGGAACCCCCTTGGGGGTTATGGCTACACCTTC.

The genes are TRBV7-9 and TRBJ2-5; a possible D gene is TRBD2 (5 bases). The germline V gene has CDR1 SEHNR and CDR2 FQNEAQ (reference sequence). V lost 6 bases to trimming and J lost 2 bases, with 22 bases between them. The length of the CDR3 is 17 residues. CDR3 sequence reads: CASSITTGDRSQETQYF. CDR3 coding DNA: TGTGCCAGCAGTATTACAACCGGGGATCGATCTCAAGAGACCCAGTACTTC.

This clone was observed a handful of times. The chain joins TRBV7-9 to TRBJ2-3; 7 bases align to TRBD1. Germline V gene data show CDR1 as SEHNR and CDR2 as FQNEAQ (reference sequence). This CDR3 has 15 amino acids. V gave up 2 bases and J gave up 3 bases; unmatched junction bases: 5. The CDR3 here is CASSLRGLETDTQYF. For the CDR3, the DNA is TGTGCCAGCAGCTTAAGGGGGCTGGAGACAGATACGCAGTATTTT.

The V gene is TRBV6-5, the J gene TRBJ2-3; no firm D call. V was clipped by 5 bases and J by 5 bases, with 14 bases between them. Germline V gene sequence: CDR1 MNHEY, CDR2 SVGAGI. This CDR3 region has 14 residues. The CDR3 region is CASSERYRGDTQYF. The CDR3 region has the DNA TGTGCCAGCAGTGAAAGGTACCGCGGAGATACGCAGTATTTT.

The chain couples TRBV30 to TRBJ2-5; D unresolved. The CDR3 loop spans 12 amino acids. From germline, CDR1 is GTSNPN and CDR2 SVGIG (reference sequence). The germline V and J ends were trimmed by 2 bases and 4 bases, with 8 bases remaining between them. CDR3 sequence: CAWSSRGETQYF. The CDR3 DNA is TGTGCCTGGAGTTCCCGCGGAGAGACCCAGTACTTC.

This clone was detected a few times. This chain uses TRBV30 with TRBJ1-5; TRBD1 might be the D (6 bases). Trimming left V 1 base short and J 3 bases short, with 10 bases between. Germline CDR1 and CDR2: GTSNPN and SVGIG (reference sequence). This CDR3 is 14 amino acids long. Here the CDR3 DNA reads TGTGCCTGGAGTGCCGGGACACTCAATCAGCCCCAGCATTTT. Translation gives CAWSAGTLNQPQHF.

This chain joins TRBV5-1 and TRBJ2-7, with TRBD2 as a possible D gene (6 bases). Germline-derived CDR1 and CDR2 are SGHRS and YFSETQ. V was trimmed by 2 bases and J by 4 bases, leaving 13 bases between them. This CDR3 has 14 residues. CDR3 residues: CASSFGGDGYEQYF. The CDR3 DNA reads as TGCGCCAGCAGCTTCGGAGGGGACGGATACGAGCAGTACTTC.

This clone was detected only a few times. The chain couples TRBV10-2 to TRBJ1-6; possibly TRBD1 for D (5 bases). The CDR3 has 12 amino acids. V lost 6 bases, J lost 7 bases, and 7 bases lay in between. Germline CDR1 reads WSHSY; CDR2 reads SAAADI. The CDR3: CASSRQNSPLHF. The CDR3 nucleotides read TGCGCCAGCAGCCGACAGAATTCACCCCTCCACTTT.

The CDR3: CASSLDALGRGNNEQFF. CDR3 DNA: TGTGCCAGCAGCTTAGATGCCCTAGGGAGGGGTAACAATGAGCAGTTCTTC. This sequence joins TRBV11-3 and TRBJ2-1, with 7 bases identical to TRBD2. This CDR3 contains 17 residues. Trimming took 0 bases from V and 5 from J; bases not matched to a gene: 10. Germline V lookup: CDR1 SGHNT, CDR2 YENEEA.

This clone appeared a few times. The chain joins TRBV30 to TRBJ1-2, with a tentative D call TRBD1 (5 bases). This CDR3 spans 15 amino acids. In germline, CDR1 is GTSNPN, CDR2 SVGIG (reference sequence). Trimming pared 2 bases from V and 4 bases from J, leaving 17 bases between. The CDR3 region is CAWSPILRQGYGYTF. The CDR3 DNA is TGTGCCTGGAGTCCTATCCTTAGGCAGGGCTATGGCTACACCTTC.

This clone turned up a few times. The chain couples TRBV11-2 to TRBJ2-7, with 8 bases fitting TRBD1. CDR3 length: 16 residues. With 2 bases clipped from V and 5 bases from J, the junction kept 11 bases outside the gene matches. The germline gives CDR1 SGHAT, CDR2 FQNNGV. In nucleotides, the CDR3 is TGTGCCAGCAGCTTAAGTTTGGGGACAGGCCAGGACGAGCAGTACTTC. Protein sequence: CASSLSLGTGQDEQYF.

This chain joins TRBV6-6 and TRBJ2-5; D is ambiguous. Trimming removed 5 bases at V and 2 bases at J, with 3 bases between. The CDR3 runs to 11 residues. Looked up from germline, CDR1 is MNHNY and CDR2 is SVGAGI (reference sequence). CDR3 nucleotides: TGTGCCAGCAGTAATCAAGAGACCCAGTACTTC. Encoded protein: CASSNQETQYF.

On this clone itself: Other DNA sequences from this sample encode an identical CDR3 as well. This chain uses TRBV18 with TRBJ2-3; TRBD2 matches 8 bases. Germline-derived CDR1 and CDR2 are KGHSH and LQKENI. The CDR3 is made up of 14 amino acids. V lost 6 bases, J lost 3 bases, and 5 bases stayed unmatched. The CDR3 nucleotides read TGTGCCAGCTCTCCGGGACTAGGGACAGATACGCAGTATTTT. The encoded protein is CASSPGLGTDTQYF.

This clone has more than one count but fewer than ten. The V and J genes are TRBV25-1 and TRBJ2-5, with D hard to call. CDR3 length equals 14 residues. The germline CDR1 and CDR2 sequences are MGHDK and SYGVNS. The germline V and J ends were trimmed by 3 bases and 6 bases, with 14 bases remaining between them. CDR3 amino acids: CASSDHGSLQTQYF. The CDR3 DNA sequence: TGTGCCAGCAGTGATCACGGTTCGTTGCAGACCCAGTACTTC. The whole variable domain, filled in from reference TRBV25-1 and TRBJ2-5, reads EADIYQTPRYLVIGTGKKITLECSQTMGHDKMYWYQQDPGMELHLIHYSYGVNSTEKGDLSSESTVSRIRTEHFPLTLESARPSHTSQYLCASSDHGSLQTQYFGPGTRLLVL.